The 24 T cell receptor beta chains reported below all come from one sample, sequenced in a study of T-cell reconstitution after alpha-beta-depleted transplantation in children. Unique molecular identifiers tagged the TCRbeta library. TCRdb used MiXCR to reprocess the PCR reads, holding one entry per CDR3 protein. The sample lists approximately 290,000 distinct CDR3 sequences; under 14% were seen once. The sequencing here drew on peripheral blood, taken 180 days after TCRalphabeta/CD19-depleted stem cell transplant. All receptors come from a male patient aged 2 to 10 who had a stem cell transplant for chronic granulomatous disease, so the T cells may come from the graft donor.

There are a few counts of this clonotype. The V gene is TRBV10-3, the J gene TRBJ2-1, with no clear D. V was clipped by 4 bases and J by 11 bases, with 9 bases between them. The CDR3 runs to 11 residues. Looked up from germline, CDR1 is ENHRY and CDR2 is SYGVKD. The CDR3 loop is CAISGGMKQFF. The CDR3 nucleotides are TGTGCCATCAGTGGTGGGATGAAGCAGTTCTTC.

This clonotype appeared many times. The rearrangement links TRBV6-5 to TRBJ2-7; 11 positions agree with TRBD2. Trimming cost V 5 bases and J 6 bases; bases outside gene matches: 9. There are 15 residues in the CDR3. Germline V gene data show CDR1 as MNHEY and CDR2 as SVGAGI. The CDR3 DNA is TGTGCCAGCAGTCCCCCACTAGCGGGAGCCCTCGAGCAGTACTTC. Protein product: CASSPPLAGALEQYF.

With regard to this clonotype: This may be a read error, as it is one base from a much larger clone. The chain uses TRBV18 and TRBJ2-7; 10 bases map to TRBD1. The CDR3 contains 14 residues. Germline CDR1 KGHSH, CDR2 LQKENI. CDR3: CARSPPGQGSEQYF. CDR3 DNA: TGTGCCAGGTCACCACCGGGACAGGGGAGCGAGCAGTACTTC. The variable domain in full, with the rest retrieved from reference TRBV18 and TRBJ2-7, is NAGVMQNPRHLVRRRGQEARLRCSPMKGHSHVYWYRQLPEEGLKFMVYLQKENIIDESGMPKERFSAEFPKEGPSILRIQQVVRGDSAAYFCARSPPGQGSEQYFGPGTRLTVT.

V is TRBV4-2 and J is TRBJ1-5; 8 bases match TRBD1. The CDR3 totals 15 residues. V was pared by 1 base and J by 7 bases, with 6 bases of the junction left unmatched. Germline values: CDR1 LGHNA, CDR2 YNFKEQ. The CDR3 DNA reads TGTGCCAGCAGCCAAGCGGACAGGGAGGGGCAGCCCCAGCATTTT. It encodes CASSQADREGQPQHF.

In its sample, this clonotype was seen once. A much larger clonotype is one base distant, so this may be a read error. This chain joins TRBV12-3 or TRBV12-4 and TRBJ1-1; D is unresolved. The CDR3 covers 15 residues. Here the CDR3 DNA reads TGTGCCAGCACCTCGGAAGGTGGAGTGAACACTGAAGCTTTATTT. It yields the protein CASTSEGGVNTEALF.

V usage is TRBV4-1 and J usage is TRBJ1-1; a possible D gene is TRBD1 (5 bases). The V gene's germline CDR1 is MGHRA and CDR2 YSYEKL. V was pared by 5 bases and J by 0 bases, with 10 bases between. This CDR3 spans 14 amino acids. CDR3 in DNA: TGCGCCAGCAGCATCGAGGGGTTGAACACTGAAGCTTTCTTT. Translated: CASSIEGLNTEAFF.

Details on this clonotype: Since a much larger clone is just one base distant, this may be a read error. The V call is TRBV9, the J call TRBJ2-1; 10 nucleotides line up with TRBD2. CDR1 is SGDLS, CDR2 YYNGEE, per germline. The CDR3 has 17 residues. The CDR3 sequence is CAISAPLAGSSYNEQFF. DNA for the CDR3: TGTGCCATCAGCGCACCACTAGCGGGGAGCTCCTACAATGAGCAGTTCTTC.

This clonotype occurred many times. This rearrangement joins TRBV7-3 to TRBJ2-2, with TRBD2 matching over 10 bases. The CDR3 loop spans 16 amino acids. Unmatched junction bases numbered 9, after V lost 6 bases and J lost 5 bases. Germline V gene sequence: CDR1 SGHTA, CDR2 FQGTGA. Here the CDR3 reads CASRPSGGAGTGELFF. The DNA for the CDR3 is TGTGCCAGCAGGCCGAGCGGGGGGGCCGGAACCGGGGAGCTGTTTTTT.

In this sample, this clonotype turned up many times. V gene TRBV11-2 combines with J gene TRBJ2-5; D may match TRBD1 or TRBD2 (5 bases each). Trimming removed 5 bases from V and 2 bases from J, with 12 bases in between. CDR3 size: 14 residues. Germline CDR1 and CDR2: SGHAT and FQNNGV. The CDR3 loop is CASSPGTQQETQYF. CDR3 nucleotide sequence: TGTGCCAGCAGCCCAGGGACGCAGCAAGAGACCCAGTACTTC.

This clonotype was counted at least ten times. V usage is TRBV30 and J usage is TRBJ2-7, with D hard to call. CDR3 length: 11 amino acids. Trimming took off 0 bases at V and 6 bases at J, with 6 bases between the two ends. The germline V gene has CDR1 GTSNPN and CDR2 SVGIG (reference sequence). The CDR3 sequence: CAWSVAIEQYF. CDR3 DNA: TGTGCCTGGAGTGTCGCAATCGAGCAGTACTTC.

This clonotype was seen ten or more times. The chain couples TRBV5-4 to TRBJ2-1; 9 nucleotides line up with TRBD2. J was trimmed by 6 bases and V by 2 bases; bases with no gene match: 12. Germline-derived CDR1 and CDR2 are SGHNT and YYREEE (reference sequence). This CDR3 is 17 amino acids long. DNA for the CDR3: TGTGCCAGCAGCTTAGTGATGGGCGCTAGCGGGATCAATGAGCAGTTCTTC. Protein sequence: CASSLVMGASGINEQFF.

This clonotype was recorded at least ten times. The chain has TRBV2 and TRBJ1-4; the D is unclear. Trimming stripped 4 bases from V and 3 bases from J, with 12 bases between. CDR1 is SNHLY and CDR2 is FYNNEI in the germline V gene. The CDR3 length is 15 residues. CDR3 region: CASSGFGLSNEKLFF. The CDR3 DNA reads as TGTGCCAGCAGTGGATTTGGTTTATCTAATGAAAAACTGTTTTTT.

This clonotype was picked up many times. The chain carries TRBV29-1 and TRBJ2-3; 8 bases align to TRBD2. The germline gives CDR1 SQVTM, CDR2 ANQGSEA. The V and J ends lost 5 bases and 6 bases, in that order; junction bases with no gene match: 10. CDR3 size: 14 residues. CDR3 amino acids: CSVPPAGGGDTQYF. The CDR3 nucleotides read TGCAGCGTTCCCCCTGCGGGGGGTGGGGATACGCAGTATTTT.

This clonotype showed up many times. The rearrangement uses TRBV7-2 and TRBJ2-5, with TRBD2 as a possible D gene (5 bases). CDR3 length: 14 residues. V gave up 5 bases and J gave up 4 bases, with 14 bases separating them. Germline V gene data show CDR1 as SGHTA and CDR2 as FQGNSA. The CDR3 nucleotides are TGTGCCAGCAGCCATGGCGGGCCCTTAGAGACCCAGTACTTC. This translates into CASSHGGPLETQYF.

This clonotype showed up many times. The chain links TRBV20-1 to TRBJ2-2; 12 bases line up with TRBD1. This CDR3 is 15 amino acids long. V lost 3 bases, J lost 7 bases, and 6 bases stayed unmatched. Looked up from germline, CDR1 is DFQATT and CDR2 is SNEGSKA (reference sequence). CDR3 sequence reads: CSASRDRGPDGELFF. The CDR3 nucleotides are TGCAGTGCTAGTAGGGACAGGGGGCCCGACGGGGAGCTGTTTTTT.

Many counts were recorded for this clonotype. The CDR3: CASGIDAPVGELFF. CDR3 coding DNA: TGTGCTAGTGGTATCGACGCCCCGGTCGGGGAGCTGTTTTTT. The chain joins TRBV12-5 to TRBJ2-2; D ambiguous. This CDR3 is built from 14 residues. V dropped 5 bases and J dropped 7 bases, with 14 bases sitting between them. Germline CDR1 and CDR2: LGHNT and FRNRAP.

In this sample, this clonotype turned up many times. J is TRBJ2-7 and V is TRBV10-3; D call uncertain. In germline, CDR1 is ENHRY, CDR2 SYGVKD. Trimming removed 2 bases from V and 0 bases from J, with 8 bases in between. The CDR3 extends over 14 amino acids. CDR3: CAISERESSYEQYF. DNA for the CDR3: TGTGCCATCAGTGAGCGTGAGAGCTCCTACGAGCAGTACTTC.

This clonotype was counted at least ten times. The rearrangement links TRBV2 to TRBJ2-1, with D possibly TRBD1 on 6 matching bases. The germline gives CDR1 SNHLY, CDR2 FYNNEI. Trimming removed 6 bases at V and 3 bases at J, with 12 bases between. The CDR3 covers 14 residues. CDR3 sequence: CASRTGTHYNEQFF. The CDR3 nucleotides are TGTGCCAGCAGAACCGGGACACACTACAATGAGCAGTTCTTC.

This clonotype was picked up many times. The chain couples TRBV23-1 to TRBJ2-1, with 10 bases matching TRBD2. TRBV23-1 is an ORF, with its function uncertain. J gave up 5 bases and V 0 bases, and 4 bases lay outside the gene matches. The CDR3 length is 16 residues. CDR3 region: CASSQSGLAGDNEQFF. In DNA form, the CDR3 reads TGCGCCAGCAGTCAATCGGGGCTAGCGGGAGACAATGAGCAGTTCTTC.

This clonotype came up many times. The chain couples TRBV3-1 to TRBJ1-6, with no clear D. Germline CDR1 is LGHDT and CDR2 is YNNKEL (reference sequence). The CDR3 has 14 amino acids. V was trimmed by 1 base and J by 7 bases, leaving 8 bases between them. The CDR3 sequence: CASSQGPRNSPLHF. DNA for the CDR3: TGTGCCAGCAGCCAAGGACCCCGGAATTCACCCCTCCACTTT.

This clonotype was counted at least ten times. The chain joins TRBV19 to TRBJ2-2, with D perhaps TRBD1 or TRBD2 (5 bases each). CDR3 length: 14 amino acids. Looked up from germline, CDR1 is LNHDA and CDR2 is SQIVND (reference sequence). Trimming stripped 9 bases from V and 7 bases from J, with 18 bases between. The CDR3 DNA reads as TGTGCCAGCAAAGGGACGGCTGACGTCGGGGAGCTGTTTTTT. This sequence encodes CASKGTADVGELFF. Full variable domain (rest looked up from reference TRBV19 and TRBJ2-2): DGGITQSPKYLFRKEGQNVTLSCEQNLNHDAMYWYRQDPGQGLRLIYYSQIVNDFQKGDIAEGYSVSREKKESFPLTVTSAQKNPTAFYLCASKGTADVGELFFGEGSRLTVL.

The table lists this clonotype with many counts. The CDR3 DNA follows: TGTGCCAGCAGCGTAGCTGGGAGGGGGCAGGGGCATGGCTACACCTTC. Its translation is CASSVAGRGQGHGYTF. The gene calls are TRBV9 and TRBJ1-2; 7 bases map to TRBD1. The germline CDR1 and CDR2 sequences are SGDLS and YYNGEE. V was pared by 0 bases and J by 6 bases, with 11 bases of the junction left unmatched. There are 16 residues in the CDR3.

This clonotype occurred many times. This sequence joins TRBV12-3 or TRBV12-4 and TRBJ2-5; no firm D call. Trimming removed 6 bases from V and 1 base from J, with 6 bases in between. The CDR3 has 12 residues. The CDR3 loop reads CASSGSQETQYF. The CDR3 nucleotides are TGTGCCAGCAGCGGGTCCCAAGAGACCCAGTACTTC.

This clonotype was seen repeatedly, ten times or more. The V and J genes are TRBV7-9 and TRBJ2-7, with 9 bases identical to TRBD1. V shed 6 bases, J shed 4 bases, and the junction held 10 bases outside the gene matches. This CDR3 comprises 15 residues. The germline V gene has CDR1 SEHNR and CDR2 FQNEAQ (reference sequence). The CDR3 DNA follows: TGTGCCAGCAGAGGGACAGGGAGAGGGACGTACGAGCAGTACTTC. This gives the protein CASRGTGRGTYEQYF.